Listed below are T cell receptor beta chains from one sample, sequenced in a study of esophageal squamous cell carcinoma under preoperative chemotherapy. TCRdb fed the PCR reads into MiXCR, producing one record per CDR3 protein. The sample includes about 30,000 distinct CDR3 sequences, under 60% of them seen just once. Collection took place from a patient given preoperative chemotherapy. Receptor source: a human donor with esophageal squamous cell carcinoma. The donor label of this sample is uncertain. Both conserved end residues are part of each CDR3. A D gene is named only where the DNA matches it firmly. Clone size, where shown, is once, few, many, or a class for clones that have expanded.

abundance	d_gene	j_gene	v_gene	CDR3aa	CDR3nt
many	NA	TRBJ2-5	TRBV7-8	CASKETGEQYF	TGTGCCAGCAAGGAGACTGGGGAGCAGTACTTC
few	TRBD2	TRBJ2-3	TRBV6-1	CASRFRLSGSDGDTQYF	TGTGCCAGCAGATTTCGTCTGAGCGGGAGCGACGGAGATACGCAGTATTTT
NA	TRBD2	TRBJ2-4	TRBV7-6	CASSLDAGIRGGAQNIQYF	TGTGCCAGCAGCTTGGATGCGGGCATCCGCGGGGGAGCCCAAAACATTCAGTACTTC
NA	NA	TRBJ1-4	TRBV10-3	CAISVGGSNEKLFF	TGTGCCATCAGTGTCGGTGGGTCTAATGAAAAACTGTTTTTT
few	TRBD2	TRBJ2-7	TRBV6-5	CASSYTSGKRGGDEQYF	TGTGCCAGCAGTTACACTAGCGGGAAAAGGGGTGGGGACGAGCAGTACTTC
NA	TRBD2	TRBJ2-3	TRBV7-2	CASSPEGRAGRRETQYF	TGTGCCAGCAGTCCTGAGGGGCGGGCGGGGCGGCGGGAGACCCAGTATTTT
few	TRBD2	TRBJ2-5	TRBV7-6	CASSLFESGGAGETQYF	TGTGCCAGCAGCTTATTTGAGAGCGGGGGGGCCGGGGAGACCCAGTACTTC
few	TRBD2	TRBJ2-3	TRBV20-1	CSAFPGGLTDTQYF	TGCAGTGCTTTCCCGGGAGGACTCACAGATACGCAGTATTTT
NA	NA	TRBJ2-7	TRBV6-1	CASRGFGGSYPETQYF	TGTGCCAGCAGGGGGTTTGGGGGAAGCTACCCAGAGACGCAGTACTTC
once	TRBD1	TRBJ2-3	TRBV7-8	CGRGLGDRDTDTQYF	TGTGGCAGGGGGTTAGGGGACCGGGACACAGATACCCAGTACTTT
few	TRBD1	TRBJ2-6	TRBV7-2	CASSQTGTVSGANVLTF	TGTGCCAGCAGCCAAACAGGGACAGTCTCTGGGGCCAACGTCCTGACTTTC
NA	NA	TRBJ2-2	TRBV6-1	CASSPDRGSLDTGELFF	TGTGCCAGCAGTCCCGACAGAGGAAGTTTGGACACCGGGGAGCTGTTTTTT
NA	TRBD2	TRBJ2-4	TRBV6-2/TRBV6-3	CAGLGEGTHNTQYF	TGTGCGGGGCTCGGGGAGGGTACCCATAACACCCAGTACTTC
few	NA	TRBJ2-7	TRBV6-1	CASSEHSYEQYF	TGTGCCAGCAGTGAACACTCCTACGAGCAGTACTTC
NA	TRBD1	TRBJ2-7	TRBV7-2	CACSPPGRRGTDTQYF	TGTGCCTGCAGCCCACCGGGGCGGAGAGGGACAGATACGCAGTACTTC
many	NA	TRBJ2-7	TRBV6-5	CASSYREMNEQYF	TGTGCCAGCAGTTACAGGGAAATGAACGAGCAGTACTTC
few	TRBD1	TRBJ2-3	TRBV5-4	CASSLRTQGADTQYF	TGTGCCAGCAGCTTGAGGACCCAGGGGGCAGATACGCAGTATTTT
many	TRBD1	TRBJ1-2	TRBV7-8	CASSSDRAYGYTF	TGTGCCAGCAGCTCCGACAGGGCCTATGGCTACACCTTC
NA	NA	TRBJ2-5	TRBV12-3/TRBV12-4	CAGPGAGAKDIQYF	TGTGCGGGTCCCGGGGCCGGGGCCAAAGACATCCAGTACTTC
few	TRBD1	TRBJ2-2	TRBV15	CATSRTPGGQGASGELFF	TGTGCCACCAGCAGAACTCCGGGGGGACAGGGGGCGTCCGGGGAGCTGTTTTTT
NA	NA	TRBJ2-7	TRBV7-8	CASTGPKSLTEQYF	TGTGCCAGCACCGGTCCGAAGTCTCTTACCGAGCAGTACTTC
NA	NA	TRBJ2-6	TRBV12-3/TRBV12-4	CASSFSGANVLTF	TGTGCCAGCAGTTTCTCTGGGGCCAACGTCCTGACTTTC
NA	NA	TRBJ2-4	TRBV7-9	CGSTGVGAKDTQYF	TGTGGCAGCACGGGAGTGGGTGCCAAGGACACTCAGTACTTT
few	NA	TRBJ1-2	TRBV6-1	CASRNPVLF	TGTGCCAGCAGGAACCCAGTTCTCTTC
NA	NA	TRBJ2-3	TRBV7-2	CASSSDRSAEEQYF	TGTGCCAGCAGCTCGGACAGAAGCGCAGAGGAGCAGTATTTT
once	NA	TRBJ2-3	TRBV7-8	CASSLWMGTDTQYF	TGTGCCAGCAGCTTATGGATGGGGACAGATACGCAGTATTTT
many	TRBD2	TRBJ2-1	TRBV12-3/TRBV12-4	CASSSGSTSGRADEQFF	TGTGCCAGCAGTTCTGGTAGCACTAGCGGGAGGGCCGATGAGCAGTTCTTC
NA	TRBD1	TRBJ1-2	TRBV5-4	CASSLGHRGVSTF	TGTGCCAGCAGCTTGGGACACAGGGGCGTTAGCACCTTC
NA	NA	TRBJ2-4	TRBV7-3	CASSFGPGGGIQKTQYF	NA